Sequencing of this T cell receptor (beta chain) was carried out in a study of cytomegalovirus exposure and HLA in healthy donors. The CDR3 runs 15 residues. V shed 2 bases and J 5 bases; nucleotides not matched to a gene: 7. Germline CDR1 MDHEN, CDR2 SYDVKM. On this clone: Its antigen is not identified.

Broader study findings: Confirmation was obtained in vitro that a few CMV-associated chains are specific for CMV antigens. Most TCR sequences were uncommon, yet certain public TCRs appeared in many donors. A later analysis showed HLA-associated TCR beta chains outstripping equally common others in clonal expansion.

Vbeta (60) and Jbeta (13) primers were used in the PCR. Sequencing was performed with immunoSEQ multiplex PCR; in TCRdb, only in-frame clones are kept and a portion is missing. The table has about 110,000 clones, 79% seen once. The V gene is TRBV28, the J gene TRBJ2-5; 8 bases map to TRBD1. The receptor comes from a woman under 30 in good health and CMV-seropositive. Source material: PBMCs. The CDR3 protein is CASSLQGARRETQYF. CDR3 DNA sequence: TGTGCCAGCAGTTTACAGGGGGCGAGGAGGGAGACCCAGTACTTC.